This T cell receptor beta chain was profiled in a study of cytomegalovirus exposure and HLA in healthy donors. Study-level information: Later, an analysis reported that the approximately 120 validation repertoires had used the same platform as the roughly 650 first-cohort repertoires.

The CDR3 extends over 16 amino acids. With 4 bases removed from V and 7 bases from J, the gap between germline ends came to 23 bases. CDR1 and CDR2 from the germline V gene are SGDLS and YYNGEE. General study results and limits: With high specificity and sensitivity, the classifier reportedly diagnosed cytomegalovirus status.

The table lists this clone with a count of one. Its specificity is not known. Only in-frame clones appear in the TCRdb table, and some are missing; sequencing was by immunoSEQ multiplex PCR. The data contain some 75,000 clones, around 96% of them singletons. Sequencing used PBMCs. The chain recombines TRBV9 with TRBJ1-2; D perhaps matches TRBD1 (6 bases). This clonotype was sampled from a woman younger than 30 in good health and CMV-seronegative. The DNA for the CDR3 is TGTGCCAGCAGCACCGATCCTACGGGGGGGGGCGTTGGCTACACCTTC. Residues: CASSTDPTGGGVGYTF.